Shown below are 2 T cell receptor beta chains from a single sample sequenced in a study of T cell responses to AZD1222 COVID-19 vaccine. Clones were sequenced by immunoSEQ multiplex PCR, and TCRdb holds only the in-frame ones, with some missing. Of more than 130,000 clones listed, 75% to 95% are singletons. The input for sequencing was peripheral blood, taken on day 0 of AZD1222 vaccination. The receptors derive from an adult in good health.

This chain connects TRBV7-8 to TRBJ1-5, with D perhaps matching TRBD1 (5 bases). V was cut by 4 bases and J by 0 bases, with 10 bases left in between. Germline assignment: CDR1 SGHVS and CDR2 FQNEAQ. The CDR3 length is 15 residues. CDR3 sequence reads: CASSWDDSSNQPQHF. The CDR3 region has the DNA TGTGCCAGCAGCTGGGACGACAGTAGCAATCAGCCCCAGCATTTT.

This clone has only one observation. The V gene is TRBV2, the J gene TRBJ1-3; 11 bases are shared with TRBD1. J was trimmed by 8 bases and V by 6 bases; bases with no gene match: 3. CDR1 SNHLY and CDR2 FYNNEI come from the germline V gene. The CDR3 spans 13 residues. CDR3 residues: CASRWGQGDTIYF. The DNA of the CDR3 is TGTGCCAGCAGATGGGGACAGGGGGACACCATATATTTT.